This paragraph reports one T cell receptor beta chain. The record originates from a study of patients and donors after allogeneic stem cell transplantation. Trimming took off 5 bases at V and 6 bases at J, with 19 bases between the two ends. Germline loops: CDR1 MNHEY, CDR2 SMNVEV (reference sequence). CDR3 length: 15 residues. TCRdb fed the RT-PCR reads into MiXCR, producing one record per CDR3 protein. The sample carries some 200,000 distinct CDR3 sequences, more than 35% recorded once. The V and J genes are TRBV27 and TRBJ1-2; D call uncertain. The TCR was taken from a human donor who was either an allogeneic HSCT recipient or a stem cell or donor lymphocyte infusion donor (not recorded which). It is not recorded whose cells these are; they may come from a transplant donor. Sequencing was carried out using blood, either unsorted or a sorted T cell fraction (not recorded which). CDR3 loop: CASSARDGGRDGYTF. CDR3 DNA sequence: TGTGCCAGCAGTGCCCGAGACGGCGGGAGGGATGGCTACACCTTC.